This TCR beta chain derives from a study of memory CD4+ T cells and cytomegalovirus serostatus. Study results and limitations: About two fifths of the roughly 150 known CMV-associated TCRbeta sequences appeared in CD4+ memory.

TCRdb keeps only in-frame clones here, not all; method: immunoSEQ multiplex PCR. The table lists over 50,000 clones, around four fifths of them singletons. Single viable CD3+CD4+CD8-CD45RO+ cells were sorted as the memory CD4+ T cells. About this clone itself: Its antigen is unidentified.

Germline lookup yields CDR1 MDHEN and CDR2 SYDVKM. This CDR3 contains 12 residues. The V and J ends lost 4 bases and 14 bases, in that order; junction bases with no gene match: 7. The sequencing sample was made of memory CD4+ T cells from blood. The chain combines TRBV28 with TRBJ2-1; 8 bases agree with TRBD2. This TCR came from an adult in good health and CMV-seronegative. CDR3 DNA: TGTGCCAGCAGTTCAGGACTAGCTGGGAAGTTCTTC. It specifies CASSSGLAGKFF.